This is a list of T cell receptor beta chains from one sample in a study of cytomegalovirus exposure and HLA in healthy donors. Clones were sequenced by immunoSEQ multiplex PCR, and TCRdb holds only the in-frame ones, with some missing. The table has over 150,000 clones, roughly 65% seen once. Sequenced input: PBMCs. The receptors derive from a woman under 30 in good health and CMV-seropositive. The CDR3 runs from the conserved cysteine through the conserved F or W.

v_call cdr3_aa
TRBV4-1 CASSQDKSSGRMGNEQFF
TRBV7-8 CASSFPRISGSGQETQYF
TRBV29-1 CSVEPPTGAGNTIYF
TRBV7-9 CASSTGTGWTEAFF
TRBV28 CASSLTSGGSYEQYF
TRBV27 CASSLQGRSNQPQHF
TRBV7-7 CASSLFGLPTQYF
TRBV6-5 CASSMGLAGYNEQFF
TRBV30 CAWSVQGRAGNTIYF
TRBV2 CASSEKTQGYEQYF
TRBV29-1 CSVESGTSDSYNEQFF
TRBV5-1 CASSLRGGLAAREQFF
TRBV6-5 CASSRGGSQETQYF
TRBV29-1 CSGSTGINTGELFF
TRBV7-3 CASSFRGLGLAPDTQYF
TRBV15 CATSREGTEKLFF
TRBV2 CASGLYRVSIYEQYF
TRBV29-1 CSVDGTSGTDEQFF
TRBV29-1 CSVEQGTGGGEQYF
TRBV18 CASSPRLAGTQETQYF
TRBV9 CASSVAPGTGSEQYF
TRBV6-5 CASTRETGGYEQYF
TRBV6-1 CASRRTGPGGIQYF
TRBV6-4 CASSPNRGSTNEQFF
TRBV6-5 CASSYSRAYNEQFF
TRBV25-1 CASKETGGADGYTF
TRBV6-6 CASDKSGPQHF
TRBV4-3 CASSQVGGYEQYF
TRBV6-5 CASSYSTAKGNTEAFF
TRBV5-1 CASSLSGARTEAFF
TRBV6-5 CASSNSGGAQNEQFF
TRBV28 CASSQSGTVNSYEQYF
TRBV27 CASSSGSYAQYF